These T cell receptor beta chains were read from a single sample in a study of CD8 T cells in ankylosing spondylitis. TCRdb redid the calling of the 5' RACE reads with MiXCR, one entry per CDR3 protein. The table records some 150,000 distinct CDR3 sequences, about an eighth of them present only once. The sequenced sample consisted of blood, either unsorted or a sorted T cell fraction (not recorded which). These TCRs come from a female donor with ankylosing spondylitis or in good health (not recorded which). Each CDR3 is given with its conserved first and last residue.

>TRBV6-2/TRBV6-3|TRBJ2-7
CASSYNRGPYEQYF
>TRBV4-1|TRBJ2-3
CASSQDGRSFLSTDTQYF
>TRBV4-2|TRBJ2-7
CASSPTLAVSDEQYF
>TRBV7-2|TRBJ2-1
CASSQTIPGEQFF
>TRBV7-8|TRBJ1-2
CASSLAGWRVNGYTF
>TRBV30|TRBJ2-7
CAWSVPGGGQYF
>TRBV6-5|TRBJ1-1
CASSYFGQGEAFF
>TRBV19|TRBJ2-2
CASNAGFGTGELFF
>TRBV12-3/TRBV12-4|TRBJ2-7
CASSPGLPAQQYF
>TRBV3-1|TRBJ2-2
CASSQVATSGSSRELFF
>TRBV5-4|TRBJ2-3
CASSRGLAATDTQYF
>TRBV20-1|TRBJ2-7
CSARPLEKQYF
>TRBV6-1|TRBJ2-7
CASSEPEEQYF
>TRBV19|TRBJ2-2
CASSRGEVNGELFF
>TRBV20-1|TRBJ2-7
CSANHPRSFSYEQYF
>TRBV12-3/TRBV12-4|TRBJ2-5
CASSFQRPEETQYF
>TRBV11-3|TRBJ2-1
CASSLLRTLNEQFF
>TRBV5-1|TRBJ2-1
CASSLAIAGGTEQFF
>TRBV5-1|TRBJ2-1
CASSFGSNNEQFF
>TRBV11-2|TRBJ2-5
CASSLYETQYF
>TRBV28|TRBJ2-5
CASSAHRGFKTQYF
>TRBV5-1|TRBJ2-1
CASSLVPGNEQFF
>TRBV7-9|TRBJ1-2
CASSLSWEDYGYTF
>TRBV12-3/TRBV12-4|TRBJ1-5
CASSTTGGNQPQHF
>TRBV27|TRBJ1-2
CASRLSTGVDYGYTF
>TRBV2|TRBJ2-2
CASSYTGELFF
>TRBV5-1|TRBJ1-2
CASSLVATEHGYTF
>TRBV14|TRBJ2-3
CASSRYSKSTDTQYF
>TRBV4-2|TRBJ2-2
CASSQVTSGRVYTGELFF
>TRBV2|TRBJ2-3
CASSVTSGIADTQYF
>TRBV12-3/TRBV12-4|TRBJ2-7
CASSPSGYEQYF
>TRBV19|TRBJ2-1
CASKEDRDPYNEQFF
>TRBV7-6|TRBJ2-1
CASSLKRVNNEQFF
>TRBV29-1|TRBJ2-7
CSVGTGQGSYEQYF
>TRBV7-2|TRBJ2-3
CASGDYAQYF
>TRBV19|TRBJ2-1
CASSNRPLSGNEQFF
>TRBV5-1|TRBJ2-3
CASSLETSGGLNTDTQYF
>TRBV3-1|TRBJ1-6
CASSLGTDNSPLHF
>TRBV5-5|TRBJ1-1
CASSIRTGEGTEAFF
>TRBV7-8|TRBJ1-2
CASSPRPRYGYTF
>TRBV10-1|TRBJ2-1
CASSVLRADSANEQFF
>TRBV10-3|TRBJ2-3
CAISDRIPSTDTQYF